A selection of T cell receptor beta chains follows, all from one sample in a study of siplizumab effects on memory and regulatory T cells. Method: immunoSEQ multiplex PCR; TCRdb's copy keeps in-frame clones and lacks some. The data show 100,000 or so clones, with nearly 95% seen just once and 12% held by the top ten. Sequencing was performed on non-Treg CD4+ T cells sorted from blood. The receptors were gathered from a human donor in good health. Each CDR3 is given with its conserved first and last residue. The D gene is left open where the match is weak. Rows may omit the clone size; those that give it use once, few, many or a size class.

v_call,clone_size,d_call,j_call,cdr3_aa,cdr3_nt
TRBV27,few,.,TRBJ1-2,CASSLQFNYGYTF,TGTGCCAGCAGTTTACAATTTAACTATGGCTACACCTTC
TRBV11-1,.,TRBD1,TRBJ2-5,CASSRDRGGETQYF,TGTGCCAGCAGCCGGGACAGGGGAGGAGAGACCCAGTACTTC
TRBV11-2,.,.,TRBJ1-3,CASSLQAGNTIYF,TGTGCCAGCAGCTTACAGGCTGGAAACACCATATATTTT
TRBV6-5,.,.,TRBJ2-7,CASTSLTRGSYEQYF,TGTGCCAGCACCTCTTTGACCCGGGGATCCTACGAGCAGTACTTC
TRBV19,.,.,TRBJ1-1,CASLRRGGVAMNTEAFF,TGTGCCAGTCTCCGACGCGGGGGGGTAGCCATGAACACTGAAGCTTTCTTT
TRBV10-3,.,.,TRBJ1-3,CAISPEGSGNTIYF,TGTGCCATCAGCCCGGAGGGGTCTGGAAACACCATATATTTT
TRBV7-3,.,.,TRBJ2-3,CASSFQAHSTDTQYF,TGTGCCAGCAGCTTTCAGGCGCATAGCACAGATACGCAGTATTTT
TRBV5-1,.,TRBD2,TRBJ2-1,CASSLGTSGSEQFF,TGCGCCAGCAGCTTGGGGACTAGCGGGAGTGAGCAGTTCTTC
TRBV15,.,TRBD1,TRBJ1-6,CATSRDRDSLSYNSPLHF,TGTGCCACCAGCAGAGATCGGGACAGTCTCTCCTATAATTCACCCCTCCACTTT
TRBV7-3,.,.,TRBJ2-2,CASSSTIASEGRAGELFF,TGTGCCAGCAGCTCAACAATCGCCTCGGAGGGGCGTGCCGGGGAGCTGTTTTTT
TRBV6-5,.,.,TRBJ1-5,CASSGRINQPQHF,TGTGCCAGCAGCGGACGGATTAATCAGCCCCAGCATTTT
TRBV11-3,once,.,TRBJ1-3,CASRRSRVNTIYF,TGTGCCAGCAGGAGGTCCCGGGTCAACACCATATATTTT
TRBV5-1,.,.,TRBJ2-2,CASRANTGELFF,TGCGCCAGCAGAGCGAACACCGGGGAGCTGTTTTTT
TRBV2,.,TRBD1,TRBJ1-2,CASSEARTGNGYTF,TGTGCCAGCAGTGAAGCGAGGACAGGGAATGGCTACACCTTC
TRBV12-5,.,.,TRBJ1-1,CASGLVLMGANEAFF,TGTGCTAGTGGTTTGGTACTAATGGGGGCTAATGAAGCTTTCTTT
TRBV7-9,.,TRBD1,TRBJ2-7,CASSLGTGAYEQYF,TGTGCCAGCAGCTTAGGGACAGGGGCGTACGAGCAGTACTTC
TRBV6-6,.,.,TRBJ1-6,CASSYAESYNSPLHF,TGTGCCAGCAGTTACGCCGAATCCTATAATTCACCCCTCCACTTT
TRBV6-5,once,.,TRBJ2-3,CASSYDGEASTDTQYF,TGTGCCAGCAGTTACGATGGGGAGGCGAGCACAGATACGCAGTATTTT
TRBV21-1,.,.,TRBJ1-2,CASSKTRDGRTYGYTF,TGTGCCAGCAGCAAAACACGGGACGGGAGGACTTATGGCTACACCTTC
TRBV7-6,once,.,TRBJ2-2,CASSRDTGELFF,TGTGCCAGCAGCCGGGACACCGGGGAGCTGTTTTTT
TRBV7-8,.,.,TRBJ2-2,CASTKGKLLGTGELFF,TGTGCCTCCACCAAGGGGAAACTCCTGGGCACCGGGGAGCTGTTTTTT
TRBV6-6,.,TRBD2,TRBJ2-2,CASSNSGRATGELFF,TGTGCCAGCAGTAATAGCGGGAGGGCCACCGGGGAGCTGTTTTTT
TRBV18,once,TRBD2,TRBJ2-3,CASSPLAGEGTDTQYF,TGTGCCAGCTCACCCCTAGCGGGAGAGGGCACAGATACGCAGTATTTT
TRBV6-6,.,.,TRBJ2-7,CASTLTPGQPYEQYF,TGTGCCAGCACCCTAACCCCTGGGCAGCCTTACGAGCAGTACTTC
TRBV5-4,.,.,TRBJ2-3,CASASSKGGDTQYF,TGTGCCAGCGCCAGTTCCAAGGGGGGAGATACGCAGTATTTT
TRBV18,.,.,TRBJ2-5,CASSPPGWEQETQYF,TGTGCCAGCTCACCACCAGGGTGGGAGCAAGAGACCCAGTACTTC
TRBV19,.,.,TRBJ2-7,CASSRWVLSYEQYF,TGTGCCAGTAGTCGCTGGGTACTCTCCTACGAGCAGTACTTC
TRBV28,.,.,TRBJ2-7,CASSSPGRAHEQYF,TGTGCCAGCAGTTCCCCTGGCAGGGCCCACGAGCAGTACTTC
TRBV9,few,.,TRBJ1-1,CASSGSNTEAFF,TGTGCCAGCAGCGGGAGTAACACTGAAGCTTTCTTT
TRBV7-2,.,.,TRBJ2-3,CASSLSLEAQYF,TGTGCCAGCAGCTTAAGCCTAGAGGCGCAGTATTTT
TRBV2,.,.,TRBJ2-5,CASSDESETQYF,TGTGCCAGCAGTGACGAGTCAGAGACCCAGTACTTC
TRBV9,.,.,TRBJ1-6,CASSVVENSPLHF,TGTGCCAGCAGCGTAGTCGAGAATTCACCCCTCCACTTT
TRBV29-1,.,TRBD1,TRBJ2-7,CSVEDLATGTYEQYF,TGCAGCGTTGAAGATCTTGCGACAGGGACCTACGAGCAGTACTTC
TRBV12-5,.,TRBD2,TRBJ2-1,CASGPKGLDLSYEQFF,TGTGCTAGTGGCCCCAAGGGACTAGATCTCTCATATGAGCAGTTCTTC
TRBV7-9,once,TRBD1,TRBJ2-5,CASGTGNQETQYF,TGTGCCAGCGGGACAGGGAACCAAGAGACCCAGTACTTC
TRBV25-1,.,.,TRBJ2-1,CASSEVEQFF,TGTGCCAGCAGTGAAGTTGAGCAGTTCTTC
TRBV7-9,.,.,TRBJ2-1,CASSPASPQYSYHNEQFF,TGTGCCAGCAGCCCCGCCTCGCCCCAGTACTCTTACCACAATGAGCAGTTCTTC
TRBV7-2,.,TRBD1,TRBJ2-2,CASSPRGTGATGELFF,TGTGCCAGCAGCCCCCGGGGGACAGGGGCGACCGGGGAGCTGTTTTTT
TRBV6-6,once,.,TRBJ1-2,CASSYSKPTNYGYTF,TGTGCCAGCAGTTACTCGAAGCCGACTAACTATGGCTACACCTTC
TRBV2,.,TRBD2,TRBJ2-3,CASSVLAGGTDTQYF,TGTGCCAGCAGTGTTCTAGCGGGAGGAACAGATACGCAGTATTTT
TRBV12-5,.,TRBD1,TRBJ1-5,CASGLVLFFGQDNQPQHF,TGTGCTAGTGGTTTGGTACTCTTTTTCGGACAGGACAATCAGCCCCAGCATTTT
TRBV28,.,.,TRBJ1-1,CASSPQLQAAFF,TGTGCCAGCAGTCCCCAGTTACAGGCGGCTTTCTTT
TRBV5-4,.,.,TRBJ2-3,CASSLAPIVGLNTDTQYF,TGTGCCAGCAGCTTGGCGCCAATAGTCGGACTCAACACAGATACGCAGTATTTT
TRBV5-4,.,.,TRBJ2-7,CASSFGNTYEQYF,TGTGCCAGCAGCTTTGGGAACACCTACGAGCAGTACTTC
TRBV27,.,TRBD1,TRBJ2-7,CASSSRQGRQYF,TGTGCCAGCAGTTCACGACAGGGTCGGCAGTACTTC
TRBV28,.,.,TRBJ2-7,CASKFRADYEQYF,TGTGCCAGCAAATTTCGGGCGGACTACGAGCAGTACTTC